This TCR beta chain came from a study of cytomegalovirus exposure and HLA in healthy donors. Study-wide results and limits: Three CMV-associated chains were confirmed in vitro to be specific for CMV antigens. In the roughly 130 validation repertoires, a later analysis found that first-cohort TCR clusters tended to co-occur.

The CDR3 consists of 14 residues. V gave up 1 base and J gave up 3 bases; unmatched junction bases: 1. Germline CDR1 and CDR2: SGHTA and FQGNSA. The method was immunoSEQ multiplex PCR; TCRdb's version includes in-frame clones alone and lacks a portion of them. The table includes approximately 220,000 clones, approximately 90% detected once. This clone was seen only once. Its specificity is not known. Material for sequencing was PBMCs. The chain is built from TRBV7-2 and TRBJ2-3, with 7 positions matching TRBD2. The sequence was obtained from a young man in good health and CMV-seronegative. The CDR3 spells CASSLVGGTDTQYF. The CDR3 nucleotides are TGTGCCAGCAGCTTAGTCGGGGGGACAGATACGCAGTATTTT.